The 3 T cell receptor beta chains given below trace back to one sample, sequenced in a study of T cell responses to AZD1222 COVID-19 vaccine. TCRdb keeps only in-frame clones here, not all; method: immunoSEQ multiplex PCR. The table has some 120,000 clones, roughly 89% seen once. Specimen: peripheral blood, collected on day 0 of AZD1222 vaccination. Receptors were obtained from an adult in good health.

This clone was detected only a few times. The chain has TRBV28 and TRBJ1-2; D perhaps matches TRBD1 (5 bases). With 5 bases removed from V and 7 bases from J, the gap between germline ends came to 17 bases. The CDR3 sequence is 14 residues long. Germline CDR1 MDHEN, CDR2 SYDVKM. CDR3 in amino acids: CASSPSQWGSGYTF. For the CDR3, the DNA is TGTGCCAGCAGTCCCTCCCAATGGGGCTCTGGCTACACCTTC.

The chain carries TRBV9 and TRBJ2-5; D may be TRBD2 (6 bases). Trimming pared 5 bases from V and 0 bases from J, leaving 14 bases between. This CDR3 is 15 amino acids long. Germline V lookup: CDR1 SGDLS, CDR2 YYNGEE. The CDR3 spells CASSTGTAYQETQYF. In DNA form, the CDR3 reads TGTGCCAGCAGTACGGGGACTGCCTACCAAGAGACCCAGTACTTC.

The chain uses TRBV28 and TRBJ1-5; D ambiguous. Trimming took off 3 bases at V and 4 bases at J, with 10 bases between the two ends. This CDR3 is 14 amino acids long. The V gene's germline CDR1 is MDHEN and CDR2 SYDVKM. The CDR3 DNA sequence: TGTGCCAGCAGTTTCGTAAGTGGAAATCAGCCCCAGCATTTT. This encodes CASSFVSGNQPQHF. Together with reference TRBV28 and TRBJ1-5, the CDR3 gives the full variable domain: DVKVTQSSRYLVKRTGEKVFLECVQDMDHENMFWYRQDPGLGLRLIYFSYDVKMKEKGDIPEGYSVSREKKERFSLILESASTNQTSMYLCASSFVSGNQPQHFGDGTRLSIL.